This TCR beta chain was found in a study of CD8+CD57+ T cells in acquired aplastic anemia. Study-level findings and limits: Patients and controls were not found to differ significantly in CD8+ Simpson's diversity.

Selection for sequencing was limited to patients who had shown CD8+CD57+ cell expansion by flow cytometry. Each patient carried a diagnosis of severe acquired aplastic anemia. CDR3 and TCR beta VDJ profiling relied on genomic DNA as the template. TCRdb reprocessed the reads with MiXCR, giving one entry per CDR3 protein. Of 95,000 to 150,000 distinct CDR3 sequences in the sample, under 60% were seen once. The V end lost 6 bases, the J end lost 5 bases, and 13 bases lay between the germline ends. CDR1 and CDR2 (germline): SNHLY, FYNNEI. The CDR3 is 13 amino acids. A few counts support this clonotype. Antigen: not known.

Source material: sorted CD4+, CD8+, or CD8+CD57+ T cells (not recorded which) from PBMCs. This chain links TRBV2 with TRBJ2-5; D is possibly TRBD2 (6 bases). This sequence originates from a human donor with aplastic anemia. CDR3 DNA: TGTGCCAGCAGCCAACTAGCTTCTGAGACCCAGTACTTC. It encodes CASSQLASETQYF.